This passage covers 22 T cell receptor beta chains from one sample sequenced in a study of CD8 T cells in ankylosing spondylitis. TCRdb reprocessed the 5' RACE reads via MiXCR and lists one record per CDR3 protein. The sample comprises more than 150,000 distinct CDR3 sequences, roughly 20% of which are singletons, and 4.3% rests with the top ten. Sequencing was performed on blood, either unsorted or a sorted T cell fraction (not recorded which). These TCRs come from a male donor under 30 with ankylosing spondylitis or in good health (not recorded which).

This clonotype was seen at least ten times. The rearrangement joins TRBV12-3 or TRBV12-4 to TRBJ2-6; D could derive from TRBD1 or TRBD2 (5 bases each). This CDR3 is built from 18 residues. The V and J ends lost 5 bases and 0 bases respectively, with 17 bases between them. This CDR3 reads CASSEAGTPLSGANVLTF. The CDR3 DNA reads as TGTGCCAGCAGTGAGGCCGGGACCCCACTCTCTGGGGCCAACGTCCTGACTTTC.

The sample holds many counts of this clonotype. This chain connects TRBV7-6 to TRBJ2-3; 10 bases agree with TRBD1. J gave up 4 bases and V 3 bases, and 13 bases lay outside the gene matches. This CDR3 has 18 amino acids. Germline V lookup: CDR1 SGHVS, CDR2 FNYEAQ. CDR3 protein: CASSLPGTGERFSDTQYF. CDR3 bases: TGTGCCAGCAGCTTGCCGGGGACAGGGGAAAGGTTTTCAGATACGCAGTATTTT.

This clonotype was recorded many times. The chain links TRBV7-6 to TRBJ2-1; 14 positions agree with TRBD2. Germline trimming cut 5 bases from V and 5 bases from J; bases unmatched to any gene: 11. Germline V CDR1 and CDR2: SGHVS, FNYEAQ. This CDR3 spans 18 amino acids. This CDR3 reads CASSKETSGRAYDNEQFF. In nucleotides, the CDR3 is TGTGCCAGCAGCAAAGAGACTAGCGGGAGGGCTTACGACAATGAGCAGTTCTTC.

This clonotype has a count of ten or more. The chain's CDR3 is CASEIIRGNEKLFF. CDR3 in DNA: TGTGCCAGCGAGATTATCAGGGGAAACGAAAAACTGTTTTTT. V usage is TRBV7-9 and J usage is TRBJ1-4; D may be TRBD1 (6 bases). Germline V gene lookup returns CDR1 SEHNR and CDR2 FQNEAQ (reference sequence). Trimming stripped 8 bases from V and 8 bases from J, with 18 bases between. The CDR3 is made up of 14 amino acids.

This clonotype was detected a few times. The chain joins TRBV4-2 to TRBJ2-1; the match to TRBD2 covers 16 bases. Trimming took 4 bases from V and 5 from J; bases not matched to a gene: 2. This CDR3 has 16 amino acids. Germline values: CDR1 LGHNA, CDR2 YNFKEQ. CDR3 in DNA: TGTGCCAGCAGCCGAGGGACTAGCGGGAGGGACAATGAGCAGTTCTTC. It translates to CASSRGTSGRDNEQFF.

This clonotype was observed many times. This sequence joins TRBV27 and TRBJ2-3; D call uncertain. This CDR3 has 11 amino acids. Trimming stripped 3 bases from V and 8 bases from J, with 6 bases between. Per the germline V gene, CDR1 is MNHEY and CDR2 is SMNVEV (reference sequence). For the CDR3, the DNA is TGTGCCAGCAGTTTTCATGGTACGCAGTATTTT. Translated, it gives CASSFHGTQYF.

This clonotype was seen at least ten times. This sequence joins TRBV11-2 and TRBJ2-7, with TRBD1 as a possible D gene (6 bases). The germline V gene has CDR1 SGHAT and CDR2 FQNNGV. The V gene lost 1 base and the J gene lost 4 bases, with 20 bases spanning the gap. The CDR3 has 17 residues. The DNA for the CDR3 is TGTGCCAGCAGCTTAGGAGCCGGGACAAGGGCGTCATACGAGCAGTACGTC. This gives the protein CASSLGAGTRASYEQYV.

This clonotype was counted many times. This rearrangement joins TRBV7-8 to TRBJ2-7; D unclear. The V gene lost 8 bases and the J gene lost 5 bases, with 10 bases spanning the gap. Germline CDR1 and CDR2: SGHVS and FQNEAQ. The CDR3 contains 11 residues. CDR3 protein: CASHGPDEQYF. CDR3 nucleotide sequence: TGTGCCAGCCACGGCCCGGACGAGCAGTACTTC.

This clonotype was detected ten times or more. The J gene is TRBJ1-1, the V gene TRBV7-6; no reliable D call. V lost 8 bases and J lost 0, with 10 bases in between. This CDR3 is 13 amino acids long. The germline gives CDR1 SGHVS, CDR2 FNYEAQ. In nucleotides, the CDR3 is TGTGCCAGCTCAAGGAGAATGAACACTGAAGCTTTCTTT. Translation gives CASSRRMNTEAFF.

Ten or more counts support this clonotype. The chain employs TRBV11-3 and TRBJ2-5; D unresolved. V lost 5 bases and J 3 bases, leaving 13 bases between the germline ends. The CDR3 is 14 residues long. Germline V gene data show CDR1 as SGHNT and CDR2 as YENEEA. The CDR3 DNA follows: TGTGCCAGCAGCCGCCAAGGCAGCGAAGAGACCCAGTACTTC. Protein: CASSRQGSEETQYF.

In its sample, this clonotype was seen many times. The rearrangement links TRBV12-3 or TRBV12-4 to TRBJ2-1; 8 nucleotides agree with TRBD2. Germline trimming cut 6 bases from V and 0 bases from J; bases unmatched to any gene: 7. The CDR3 loop spans 16 amino acids. CDR3: CASSQLAGSSYNEQFF. The CDR3 DNA follows: TGTGCCAGCAGCCAGTTAGCGGGAAGCTCCTACAATGAGCAGTTCTTC.

This clonotype has a count of ten or more. The chain has TRBV12-3 or TRBV12-4 and TRBJ1-3, with 9 bases matching TRBD1. The V gene end was trimmed by 5 bases and the J gene end by 2 bases; junction bases not matched to a gene: 1. This CDR3 has 14 amino acids. The CDR3 sequence: CASSRQGAGNTIYF. In nucleotides, the CDR3 is TGTGCCAGCAGTCGACAGGGGGCTGGAAACACCATATATTTT.

CDR3 in DNA: TGCGCCAGCAGCCTGAACAGGGGGGACACAGATACGCAGTATTTT. Residues: CASSLNRGDTDTQYF. This chain uses TRBV5-1 with TRBJ2-3; 8 nucleotides agree with TRBD1. The CDR3 spans 15 residues. Germline V gene sequence: CDR1 SGHRS, CDR2 YFSETQ. V dropped 4 bases and J dropped 2; count of bases not matched to a gene: 6.

Ten or more counts support this clonotype. J is TRBJ2-3 and V is TRBV29-1, with 10 bases identical to TRBD2. With 1 base clipped from V and 6 bases from J, the junction kept 7 bases outside the gene matches. Germline CDR1 SQVTM, CDR2 ANQGSEA. This CDR3 comprises 15 residues. CDR3 coding DNA: TGCAGCGTTGAAGGGGGTAGCGGGAGGTCGGATACGCAGTATTTT. Protein product: CSVEGGSGRSDTQYF.

This clonotype appeared many times. The chain employs TRBV29-1 and TRBJ2-3; 8 positions agree with TRBD1. Losses at the gene ends were 7 bases for V and 3 bases for J; bases not matched to a gene: 12. Germline loops: CDR1 SQVTM, CDR2 ANQGSEA. There are 15 residues in the CDR3. CDR3 amino acids: CSAPPRQGMTDTQYF. The CDR3 DNA reads TGCAGCGCCCCCCCAAGACAGGGGATGACAGATACGCAGTATTTT.

The J gene is TRBJ2-2, the V gene TRBV10-3, with 9 bases that match TRBD2. Germline V gives CDR1 ENHRY, CDR2 SYGVKD. This CDR3 has 14 residues. V gave up 4 bases and J gave up 5 bases; unmatched junction bases: 2. CDR3 in amino acids: CAISGLAETGELFF. The CDR3 DNA reads TGTGCCATCAGTGGACTAGCGGAGACCGGGGAGCTGTTTTTT.

This clonotype showed up many times. The chain recombines TRBV29-1 with TRBJ2-6; 7 bases line up with TRBD1. V shed 6 bases and J 0 bases; nucleotides not matched to a gene: 8. Germline V gene sequence: CDR1 SQVTM, CDR2 ANQGSEA. The CDR3 is 16 residues long. The chain's CDR3 is CSVKQGILSGANVLTF. The CDR3 bases are TGCAGCGTAAAACAGGGGATCCTCTCTGGGGCCAACGTCCTGACTTTC.

Many counts were recorded for this clonotype. The chain joins TRBV12-3 or TRBV12-4 to TRBJ2-5; TRBD2 agrees at 8 bases. V was pared by 6 bases and J by 4 bases, with 7 bases of the junction left unmatched. The CDR3 spans 14 residues. The DNA of the CDR3 is TGTGCCAGCAGCCCCGGGGGGGGGGGAGAGACCCAGTACTTC. Its protein product is CASSPGGGGETQYF.

This clonotype occurred many times. The chain has TRBV29-1 and TRBJ2-1; D tentatively reads TRBD1 or TRBD2 (6 bases each). The length of the CDR3 is 19 residues. Trimming removed 1 base from V and 3 bases from J, with 25 bases in between. Germline loops: CDR1 SQVTM, CDR2 ANQGSEA. The CDR3 reads CSVEGGAGNSQIYYNEQFF. Here the CDR3 DNA reads TGCAGCGTTGAAGGGGGGGCAGGGAACTCTCAAATATACTACAATGAGCAGTTCTTC.

This clonotype showed up many times. The chain recombines TRBV6-5 with TRBJ2-1, with D unclear. CDR3 size: 13 residues. Germline V lookup: CDR1 MNHEY, CDR2 SVGAGI. V was trimmed by 5 bases and J by 0 bases, leaving 5 bases between them. DNA of the CDR3: TGTGCCAGCAGTGGGGACTCCTACAATGAGCAGTTCTTC. As protein: CASSGDSYNEQFF.

This clonotype has a count of ten or more. CDR3 protein: CSASLGQVNQPQHF. For the CDR3, the DNA is TGCAGTGCTAGCCTGGGACAGGTCAATCAGCCCCAGCATTTT. The chain combines TRBV20-1 with TRBJ1-5; 8 nucleotides line up with TRBD1. Trimming at V came to 3 bases and at J to 3 bases, leaving 4 bases not matched to a gene. The CDR3 length is 14 residues. From germline, CDR1 is DFQATT and CDR2 SNEGSKA (reference sequence).

This clonotype was observed many times. The chain links TRBV12-3 or TRBV12-4 to TRBJ2-5; TRBD2 matches at 9 bases. The CDR3 has 16 residues. Trimming cost V 6 bases and J 1 base; bases outside gene matches: 9. The CDR3 sequence: CASSWTSASPQETQYF. The DNA for the CDR3 is TGTGCCAGCAGCTGGACTAGCGCTAGCCCCCAAGAGACCCAGTACTTC.